The 26 T cell receptor beta chains below come from one sample, sequenced in a study of T-cell memory formation after mild COVID-19. One entry per CDR3 protein results from TCRdb running MiXCR on the 5' RACE reads. The sample lists more than 100,000 distinct CDR3 sequences, more than 15% occurring once. Sequenced: PBMCs or a T cell subset sorted from them (not recorded which). The receptors originated from a man between 18 and 35 years old who had mild COVID-19 (a few samples of this study predate the infection). Cell type and time point are not known.

At least ten counts were recorded for this clonotype. This chain joins TRBV12-3 or TRBV12-4 and TRBJ2-5; no reliable D call. V lost 6 bases, J lost 7 bases, and 18 bases lay in between. The CDR3 is 14 residues long. The CDR3 protein is CASRTVGAFRTQYF. The DNA of the CDR3 is TGTGCCAGCAGAACGGTCGGCGCCTTCAGGACCCAGTACTTC.

This chain joins TRBV12-3 or TRBV12-4 and TRBJ2-5; 7 bases agree with TRBD1. V shed 6 bases, J shed 1 base, and the junction held 5 bases outside the gene matches. The CDR3 contains 14 residues. CDR3 DNA: TGTGCCAGCAGATGGGGACAGACCCAAGAGACCCAGTACTTC. The encoded protein is CASRWGQTQETQYF.

The sample holds a few counts of this clonotype. The rearrangement joins TRBV29-1 to TRBJ2-1, with unresolved D. V shed 3 bases and J shed 3 bases, with 6 bases lying between them. This CDR3 is 12 amino acids long. CDR1 is SQVTM and CDR2 is ANQGSEA in the germline V gene. The CDR3 sequence: CSVDVVYNEQFF. Written as DNA, the CDR3 is TGCAGCGTTGACGTCGTCTACAATGAGCAGTTCTTC.

The table lists this clonotype with many counts. J is TRBJ2-1 and V is TRBV4-3; 13 nucleotides align to TRBD2. The CDR3 length is 15 residues. Trimming cost V 4 bases and J 8 bases; bases outside gene matches: 5. CDR1 and CDR2 from the germline V gene are LGHNA and YSLEER. The DNA for the CDR3 is TGCGCCAGCAGCCCCCGACTAGCGGGGGGTGATGAGCAGTTCTTC. It is translated as CASSPRLAGGDEQFF.

This clonotype turned up a few times. The chain has TRBV7-2 and TRBJ2-5, with 9 nucleotides matching TRBD1. Looked up from germline, CDR1 is SGHTA and CDR2 is FQGNSA. Trimming at V came to 4 bases and at J to 4 bases, leaving 13 bases not matched to a gene. The length of the CDR3 is 17 residues. The CDR3 here is CASSSRPVTGGAETQYF. The CDR3, as DNA: TGTGCCAGCAGCTCCCGCCCGGTCACAGGGGGCGCAGAGACCCAGTACTTC.

V usage is TRBV2 and J usage is TRBJ2-5, with TRBD2 matching over 10 bases. The trim removed 1 base at V and 7 bases at J, leaving 12 bases unmatched. The CDR3 runs 17 residues. From germline, CDR1 is SNHLY and CDR2 FYNNEI. As DNA, the CDR3 is TGTGCCAGCAGTGAAGGTCCTAGCGGGGGCCCTCAGTGGACCCAGTACTTC. It is translated as CASSEGPSGGPQWTQYF.

The sample holds a few counts of this clonotype. This chain uses TRBV28 with TRBJ2-1, with 8 bases that match TRBD2. The CDR3 loop spans 13 amino acids. The junction had 7 bases not matched to a gene; V was cut back by 6 bases and J by 9 bases. The germline gives CDR1 MDHEN, CDR2 SYDVKM. The CDR3 loop is CASRGRGGLEQFF. The CDR3 coding sequence is TGTGCCAGCAGGGGCCGGGGGGGCCTTGAGCAGTTCTTC. The full variable domain, its missing parts supplied by reference TRBV28 and TRBJ2-1, is DVKVTQSSRYLVKRTGEKVFLECVQDMDHENMFWYRQDPGLGLRLIYFSYDVKMKEKGDIPEGYSVSREKKERFSLILESASTNQTSMYLCASRGRGGLEQFFGPGTRLTVL.

This clonotype was observed a handful of times. The chain employs TRBV7-2 and TRBJ1-3; weak D call: TRBD1 (5 bases). Between the trimmed V and J ends, which lost 1 base and 4 bases, there was a span of 11 bases. CDR1 and CDR2 (germline): SGHTA, FQGNSA. The CDR3 consists of 15 residues. DNA of the CDR3: TGTGCCAGCAGCTTAGGGGACCGGGTAGGAAACACCATATATTTT. It encodes CASSLGDRVGNTIYF.

The chain uses TRBV14 and TRBJ1-4; TRBD1 might be the D (5 bases). The CDR3 runs 18 residues. Germline CDR1 and CDR2: SGHDN and FVKESK. Trimming took off 2 bases at V and 2 bases at J, with 18 bases between the two ends. In DNA form, the CDR3 reads TGTGCCAGCAGCCAAATTGATTACCGGGACCGGACTAATGAAAAACTGTTTTTT. Translating gives CASSQIDYRDRTNEKLFF.

The CDR3 DNA is TGCAGCGTTAGGCTGGTTAGCACAGATACGCAGTATTTT. Its translation: CSVRLVSTDTQYF. The chain carries TRBV29-1 and TRBJ2-3; D is uncertain. There are 13 residues in the CDR3. Germline CDR1 reads SQVTM; CDR2 reads ANQGSEA. The V and J ends lost 5 bases and 0 bases respectively, with 9 bases between them.

This clonotype was recorded a few times. V and J are TRBV15 and TRBJ2-7, with D perhaps given as TRBD1 or TRBD2 (8 bases each). The V and J ends lost 0 bases and 2 bases respectively, with 17 bases between them. CDR3 length: 17 residues. Germline CDR1 is LNHNV and CDR2 is YYDKDF (reference sequence). This chain's CDR3 is CATSRDAGGQATYEQYF. The DNA of the CDR3 is TGTGCCACCAGCAGAGATGCGGGGGGACAGGCCACCTACGAGCAGTACTTC. The whole variable domain, remainder taken from reference TRBV15 and TRBJ2-7, is DAMVIQNPRYQVTQFGKPVTLSCSQTLNHNVMYWYQQKSSQAPKLLFHYYDKDFNNEADTPDNFQSRRPNTSFCFLDIRSPGLGDTAMYLCATSRDAGGQATYEQYFGPGTRLTVT.

The CDR3 here is CASSPPGRMGRRNTQYF. CDR3 nucleotide sequence: TGTGCCAGCAGCCCCCCGGGACGGATGGGGCGCCGGAATACGCAGTATTTT. The J gene is TRBJ2-3, the V gene TRBV11-2; either TRBD1 or TRBD2 may supply D (5 bases each). Germline V gives CDR1 SGHAT, CDR2 FQNNGV. The V end was cut by 5 bases, the J end by 7 bases, with 25 bases between. The CDR3 loop spans 17 amino acids.

This clonotype was seen a handful of times. The gene calls are TRBV4-2 and TRBJ2-4; D perhaps matches TRBD1 (6 bases). V lost 0 bases and J lost 3, with 15 bases in between. CDR1 is LGHNA, CDR2 YNFKEQ, per germline. This CDR3 contains 17 residues. CDR3 bases: TGTGCCAGCAGCCAAGATTGGGCAGGGGCGGTCAAAAACATTCAGTACTTC. Encoded protein: CASSQDWAGAVKNIQYF.

This clonotype was counted only a few times. The chain couples TRBV3-1 to TRBJ1-2; 7 positions match TRBD1. This CDR3 spans 12 amino acids. Trimming at V came to 5 bases and at J to 6 bases, leaving 3 bases not matched to a gene. From germline, CDR1 is LGHDT and CDR2 YNNKEL (reference sequence). The CDR3 DNA is TGTGCCAGCAGCACACAGGGGAATGGCTACACCTTC. Translated, it gives CASSTQGNGYTF.

The rearrangement joins TRBV30 to TRBJ2-3; 8 nucleotides line up with TRBD1. Looked up from germline, CDR1 is GTSNPN and CDR2 is SVGIG (reference sequence). The CDR3 has 13 residues. The ends lost 4 bases at V and 6 bases at J; junction bases unmatched: 6. DNA for the CDR3: TGTGCCTGGACCCGCGACAGGGGTGATACGCAGTATTTT. Its translation is CAWTRDRGDTQYF. The entire variable domain, with the rest obtained from reference TRBV30 and TRBJ2-3, is as follows: SQTIHQWPATLVQPVGSPLSLECTVEGTSNPNLYWYRQAAGRGLQLLFYSVGIGQISSEVPQNLSASRPQDRQFILSSKKLLLSDSGFYLCAWTRDRGDTQYFGPGTRLTVL.

This clonotype was seen many times. V usage is TRBV5-4 and J usage is TRBJ2-7, with 10 bases identical to TRBD2. This CDR3 has 15 amino acids. Germline CDR1 SGHNT, CDR2 YYREEE (reference sequence). V dropped 4 bases and J dropped 3; count of bases not matched to a gene: 7. The CDR3: CASSQHSGGIYEQYF. The CDR3 DNA reads as TGTGCCAGCAGCCAACATAGCGGGGGGATCTACGAGCAGTACTTC.

The chain joins TRBV20-1 to TRBJ2-5; 11 bases are shared with TRBD2. CDR3 length equals 14 residues. Germline V CDR1 and CDR2: DFQATT, SNEGSKA (reference sequence). CDR3 loop: CSTRLAGGQETQYF. The CDR3 bases are TGCAGCACCAGGCTAGCGGGGGGCCAAGAGACCCAGTACTTC.

The sample holds many counts of this clonotype. CDR3 coding DNA: TGTGCCAGCAGCTTAGGGTGGGGAGATACGCAGTATTTT. It yields the protein CASSLGWGDTQYF. The V gene is TRBV7-2, the J gene TRBJ2-3; no definite D call. The CDR3 loop spans 13 amino acids. V lost 1 base, J lost 5 bases, and 7 bases lay in between. Germline CDR1 and CDR2: SGHTA and FQGNSA.

The chain recombines TRBV7-2 with TRBJ2-1, with 8 nucleotides matching TRBD2. The J segment lost 4 bases and the V segment lost 4 bases, leaving 6 bases of the junction unmatched. Germline-derived CDR1 and CDR2 are SGHTA and FQGNSA. CDR3 length equals 15 residues. CDR3 in DNA: TGTGCCAGCAGCTCCGCCGGGGGGGGTTACAATGAGCAGTTCTTC. Its protein product is CASSSAGGGYNEQFF.

The chain has TRBV7-3 and TRBJ2-7; perhaps TRBD1 as D (6 bases). The CDR3 spans 15 residues. From germline, CDR1 is SGHTA and CDR2 FQGTGA. Trimming left V 5 bases short and J 0 bases short, with 14 bases between. The CDR3 DNA follows: TGTGCCAGCAGCCGCAGGGGCCGACCCTCCTACGAGCAGTACTTC. Protein sequence: CASSRRGRPSYEQYF.

The chain couples TRBV3-1 to TRBJ2-3; TRBD1 agrees at 7 bases. Germline V gene lookup returns CDR1 LGHDT and CDR2 YNNKEL (reference sequence). V lost 4 bases, J lost 1 base, and 8 bases stayed unmatched. CDR3 size: 16 residues. CDR3 coding DNA: TGTGCCAGCAGCCCGTCCAAAGGGGGCGGCACAGATACGCAGTATTTT. This sequence encodes CASSPSKGGGTDTQYF.

This clonotype was detected only a few times. The rearrangement uses TRBV7-2 and TRBJ1-5; 8 bases are a match to TRBD1. Losses at the gene ends were 5 bases for V and 7 bases for J; bases not matched to a gene: 7. The CDR3 loop spans 14 amino acids. The germline V gene has CDR1 SGHTA and CDR2 FQGNSA. CDR3 nucleotides: TGTGCCAGCAGCCCGAACAGGGGGGAGCAGCCCCAGCATTTT. Its translation: CASSPNRGEQPQHF. Complete variable domain (other parts from reference TRBV7-2 and TRBJ1-5): GAGVSQSPSNKVTEKGKDVELRCDPISGHTALYWYRQSLGQGLEFLIYFQGNSAPDKSGLPSDRFSAERTGGSVSTLTIQRTQQEDSAVYLCASSPNRGEQPQHFGDGTRLSIL.

This clonotype occurred a few times. The rearrangement joins TRBV4-3 to TRBJ1-1, with 7 bases aligning to TRBD1. The germline V gene encodes CDR1 LGHNA and CDR2 YSLEER. V trimming: 4 bases; J trimming: 8 bases; junction bases outside the gene matches: 4. The CDR3 covers 12 residues. CDR3: CASSRDRGEAFF. CDR3 coding DNA: TGCGCCAGCAGCCGGGACAGAGGCGAAGCTTTCTTT.

V gene TRBV6-5 combines with J gene TRBJ2-7; 12 nucleotides match TRBD2. Looked up from germline, CDR1 is MNHEY and CDR2 is SVGAGI. The ends lost 6 bases at V and 0 bases at J; junction bases unmatched: 6. This CDR3 comprises 16 residues. The CDR3 region has the DNA TGTGCCAGCAGAAAAAAACTAGCGGGAGGCTCCTACGAGCAGTACGTC. This codes for CASRKKLAGGSYEQYV.

This clonotype appeared many times. The J gene is TRBJ2-5, the V gene TRBV12-5; a possible D gene is TRBD2 (5 bases). The CDR3 totals 12 residues. CDR1 is LGHNT, CDR2 FRNRAP, per germline. V was trimmed by 2 bases and J by 5 bases, leaving 6 bases between them. The CDR3 loop reads CASGLRRETQYF. The CDR3 nucleotides are TGTGCTAGTGGTTTGAGGAGGGAGACCCAGTACTTC.

Written as DNA, the CDR3 is TGTGCCAGCAGCCAAGGGGCTGGCACGCAGTATTTT. Its translation: CASSQGAGTQYF. The chain links TRBV4-2 to TRBJ2-3; D not certain. V was pared by 1 base and J by 9 bases, with 8 bases between. This CDR3 region has 12 residues. The germline V gene encodes CDR1 LGHNA and CDR2 YNFKEQ.